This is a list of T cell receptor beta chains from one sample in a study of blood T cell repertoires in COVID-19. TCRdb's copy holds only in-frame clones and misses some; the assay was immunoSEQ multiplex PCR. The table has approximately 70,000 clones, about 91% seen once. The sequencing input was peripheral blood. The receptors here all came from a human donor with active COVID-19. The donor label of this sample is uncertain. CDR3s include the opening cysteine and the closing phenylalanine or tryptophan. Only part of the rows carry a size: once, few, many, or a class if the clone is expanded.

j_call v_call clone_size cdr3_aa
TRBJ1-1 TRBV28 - CASSLSALRAEAFF
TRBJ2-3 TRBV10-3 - CAISAVTDTQYF
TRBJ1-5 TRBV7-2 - CASSLASGGQQPQHF
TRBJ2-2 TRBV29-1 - CSVGLGPSGVNTGELFF
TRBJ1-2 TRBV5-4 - CASKGPGSSNYGYTF
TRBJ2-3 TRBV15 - CATSPPGLPRGDTQYF
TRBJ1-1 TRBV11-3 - CASSLTQGNTEAFF
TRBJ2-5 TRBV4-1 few CASSQTGLAGFQETQYF
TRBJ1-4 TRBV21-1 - CASSILGQVRGGTNEKLFF
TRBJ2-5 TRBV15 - CATSRDPGGGETQYF
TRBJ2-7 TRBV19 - CASSIDGGSSYEQYF
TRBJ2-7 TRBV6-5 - CASSYGQSYEQYF
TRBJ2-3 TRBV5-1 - CASSLGQGADTQYF
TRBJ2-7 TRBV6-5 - CASSPGPLDEQYF
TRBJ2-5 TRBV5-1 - CASSLETSLGETQYF
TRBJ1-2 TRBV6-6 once CASSRQGGGYTF
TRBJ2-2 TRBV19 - CASSFRQGVRGAGELFF
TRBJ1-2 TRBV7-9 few CASSTLGQDYGYTF
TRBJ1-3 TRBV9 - CASSVSSAGGGRNTIYF
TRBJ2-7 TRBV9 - CASSVGSGALPLYEQYF
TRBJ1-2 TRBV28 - CASSFGQGYGYTF
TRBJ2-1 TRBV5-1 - CASSLSGRTEQFF
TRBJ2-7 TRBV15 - CATSRDRAGGHEQYF
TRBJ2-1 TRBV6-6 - CASSLPRSGYNEQFF
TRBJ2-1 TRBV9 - CASSLGTSHNEQFF
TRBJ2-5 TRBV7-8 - CASRSPRLAVQETQYF
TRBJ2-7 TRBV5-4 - CASSFVAGENYEQYF
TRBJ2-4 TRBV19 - CASTSQGALAKNIQYF
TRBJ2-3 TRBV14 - CASSQAPRSWQYF
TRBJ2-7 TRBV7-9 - CASSPRRGPHEQYF
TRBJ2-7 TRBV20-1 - CSAVSGHEQYF
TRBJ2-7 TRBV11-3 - CASSLDLGSGSHEQYF